This T cell receptor (beta chain) was retrieved from a study of regulatory T cells in long-lasting Graves disease. Overall study context: More than 5 years of antithyroid drugs with positive TSH receptor antibodies defined persistent Graves' disease. Study results and limitations: Reduced TCR diversity was observed in persistent Graves' patients versus newly diagnosed patients.

Both iRepertoire HTBI primers and Arm-PCR of CDR3 regions were used to build the TCR beta libraries. MiXCR, run by TCRdb on the multiplex PCR reads, gives a single entry per CDR3 protein. The sample has around 510,000 distinct CDR3 sequences, about a fifth seen once. The time point is: persistent/refractory GD, antithyroid drugs over 5 years with positive TRAb. Generation of the TCR library employed RNA extracted from PBMCs. Remarks on this clonotype: Its antigen is as yet unknown.

V shed 0 bases and J 9 bases; nucleotides not matched to a gene: 3. The CDR3 sequence is 15 residues long. Germline values: CDR1 SGHTA, CDR2 FQGNSA. The chain couples TRBV7-2 to TRBJ2-1, with 12 bases lining up with TRBD1. This clonotype was sampled from a female donor with Graves disease. Specimen: peripheral blood mononuclear cells (PBMCs), collected when the disease was refractory, from a patient treated with antithyroid drugs. As DNA, the CDR3 is TGTGCCAGCAGCTTAGCGGGACAGGGGGCCGGTGAGCAGTTCTTC. Its translation: CASSLAGQGAGEQFF.